What follows is one T cell receptor (beta chain) and its context. The sample originates from a study of control samples from healthy donors and cancer patients. Clones were sequenced by immunoSEQ multiplex PCR, and TCRdb holds only the in-frame ones, with some missing. The sample has about 77,000 clones; 92% are singletons. What was sequenced was blood. This sequence originates from a woman aged 60-75 years in good health.

The CDR3 sequence: CASSYPLIVGSGPEAFF. DNA for the CDR3: TGTGCCAGCAGTTACCCGCTCATCGTTGGGTCGGGCCCTGAAGCTTTCTTT. The rearrangement uses TRBV28 and TRBJ1-1; no firm D call. Trimming shortened V by 4 bases and J by 6 bases, and 24 bases separated the two germline ends. Germline loops: CDR1 MDHEN, CDR2 SYDVKM. This CDR3 spans 17 amino acids.